This TCR beta chain was documented in a study of blood T cell repertoires in COVID-19. About the research overall: Donors in the United States, Italy and Spain gave samples during acute or convalescent COVID-19. PBMCs, B-cell-depleted T cells, or T cells were the source of the cDNA or gDNA that made up the material.

Repertoires were generated with immunoSEQ multiplex PCR, while TCRdb's copy carries only in-frame clones and drops some. This sample has 130,000 to 150,000 clones; 80% to 85% occur once, and the top ten carry around 5.5%. Sequences were obtained from PBMCs or T cells enriched from blood (not recorded which). The origin of this receptor is a man in his forties with acute COVID-19.

The CDR3 loop is CAWSRGGRIMYEQFF. CDR3 bases: TGTGCCTGGAGCCGCGGGGGGCGTATCATGTATGAGCAGTTCTTC. The chain is built from TRBV30 and TRBJ2-1, with TRBD2 matching over 8 bases. Germline-derived CDR1 and CDR2 are GTSNPN and SVGIG (reference sequence). V shed 3 bases, J shed 8 bases, and the junction held 12 bases outside the gene matches. The CDR3 consists of 15 residues.